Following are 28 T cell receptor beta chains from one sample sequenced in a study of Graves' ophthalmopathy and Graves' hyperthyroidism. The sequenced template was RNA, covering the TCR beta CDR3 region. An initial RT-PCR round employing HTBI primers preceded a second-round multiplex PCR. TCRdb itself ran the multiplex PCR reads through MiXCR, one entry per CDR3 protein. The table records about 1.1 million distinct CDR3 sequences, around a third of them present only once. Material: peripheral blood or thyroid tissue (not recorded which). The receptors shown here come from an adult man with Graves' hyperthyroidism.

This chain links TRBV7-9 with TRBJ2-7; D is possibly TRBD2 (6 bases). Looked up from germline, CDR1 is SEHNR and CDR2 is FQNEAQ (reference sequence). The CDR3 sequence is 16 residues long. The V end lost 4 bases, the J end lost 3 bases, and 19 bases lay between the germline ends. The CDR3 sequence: CASSSAWGSGSYEQYF. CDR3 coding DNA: TGTGCCAGCAGCTCGGCCTGGGGTAGCGGTAGCTACGAGCAGTACTTC.

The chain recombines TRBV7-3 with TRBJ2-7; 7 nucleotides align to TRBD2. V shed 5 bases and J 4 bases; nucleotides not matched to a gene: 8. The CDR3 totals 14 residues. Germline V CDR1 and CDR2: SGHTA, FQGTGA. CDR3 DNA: TGTGCCAGCAGCCAAGCGGGACTATTATACGAGCAGTACTTC. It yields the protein CASSQAGLLYEQYF.

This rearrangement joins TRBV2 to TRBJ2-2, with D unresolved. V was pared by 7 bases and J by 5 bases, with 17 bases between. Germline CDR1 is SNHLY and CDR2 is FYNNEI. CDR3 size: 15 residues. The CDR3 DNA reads TGTGCCAGCATTAGGGCGCTGGGGATAACCGGGGAGCTGTTTTTT. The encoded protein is CASIRALGITGELFF.

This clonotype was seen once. The CDR3: CASSDRDRGFRYSPLHF. CDR3 coding DNA: TGCGCCAGCAGTGACCGGGACAGGGGATTTCGGTATTCACCCCTCCACTTT. The V gene is TRBV10-2, the J gene TRBJ1-6; TRBD1 agrees at 10 bases. The germline V gene has CDR1 WSHSY and CDR2 SAAADI. J was trimmed by 8 bases and V by 3 bases; bases with no gene match: 10. The CDR3 sequence is 17 residues long.

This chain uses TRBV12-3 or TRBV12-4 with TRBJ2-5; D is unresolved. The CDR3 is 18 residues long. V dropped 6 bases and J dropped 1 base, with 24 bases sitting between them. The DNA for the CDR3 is TGTGCCAGCAGCCAAGATAAGGGCCCCCGGTCGGCCCAAGAGACCCAGTACTTC. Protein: CASSQDKGPRSAQETQYF.

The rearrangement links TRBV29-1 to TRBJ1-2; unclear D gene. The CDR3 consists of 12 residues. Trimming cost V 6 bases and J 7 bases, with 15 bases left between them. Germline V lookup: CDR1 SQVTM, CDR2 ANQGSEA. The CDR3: CSVADRGSGYTF. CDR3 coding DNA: TGCAGCGTAGCGGACCGAGGAAGTGGCTACACCTTC.

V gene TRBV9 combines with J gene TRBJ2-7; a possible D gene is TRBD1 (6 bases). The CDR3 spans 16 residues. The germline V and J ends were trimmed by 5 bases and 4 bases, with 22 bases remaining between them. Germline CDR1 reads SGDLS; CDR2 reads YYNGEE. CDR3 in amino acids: CASSYSFFGTPYEQYF. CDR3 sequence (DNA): TGTGCCAGCAGTTACTCCTTTTTTGGGACACCGTACGAGCAGTACTTC.

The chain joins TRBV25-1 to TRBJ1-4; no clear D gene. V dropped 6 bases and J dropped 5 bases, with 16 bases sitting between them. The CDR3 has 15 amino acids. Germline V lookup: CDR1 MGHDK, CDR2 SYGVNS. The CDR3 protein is CASRGPLSLNEKLFF. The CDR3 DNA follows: TGTGCCAGCAGAGGACCCCTTAGTCTGAATGAAAAACTGTTTTTT. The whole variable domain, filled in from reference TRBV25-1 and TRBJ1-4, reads EADIYQTPRYLVIGTGKKITLECSQTMGHDKMYWYQQDPGMELHLIHYSYGVNSTEKGDLSSESTVSRIRTEHFPLTLESARPSHTSQYLCASRGPLSLNEKLFFGSGTQLSVL.

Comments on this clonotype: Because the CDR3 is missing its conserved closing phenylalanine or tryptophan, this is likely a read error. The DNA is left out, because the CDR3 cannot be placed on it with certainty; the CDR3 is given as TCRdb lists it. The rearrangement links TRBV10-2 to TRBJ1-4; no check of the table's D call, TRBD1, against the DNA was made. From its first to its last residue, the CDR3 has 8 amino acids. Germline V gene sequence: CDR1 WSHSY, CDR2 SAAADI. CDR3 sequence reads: CASSGNRV.

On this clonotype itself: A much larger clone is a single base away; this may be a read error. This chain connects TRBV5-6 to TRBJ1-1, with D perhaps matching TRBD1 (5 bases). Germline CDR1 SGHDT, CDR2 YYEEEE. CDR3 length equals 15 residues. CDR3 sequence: CASRLRGIRDTEAFF. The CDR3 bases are TGTGCCAGCCGCTTGAGGGGAATTCGGGACACTGAAGCTTTCTTT.

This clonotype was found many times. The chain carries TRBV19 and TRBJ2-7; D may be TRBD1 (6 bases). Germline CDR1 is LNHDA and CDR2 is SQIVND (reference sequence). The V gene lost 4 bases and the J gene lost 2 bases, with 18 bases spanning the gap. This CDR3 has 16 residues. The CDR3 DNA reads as TGTGCCAGTAGTAGAAGCCCCAGGGGTCGGACCTACGAGCAGTACTTC. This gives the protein CASSRSPRGRTYEQYF.

The CDR3, as DNA: TGTGCCAGCAGTGAATCCGGCTTTTATAATTCACCCCTCCACTTT. It encodes CASSESGFYNSPLHF. This rearrangement joins TRBV6-1 to TRBJ1-6, with D unclear. Trimming removed 2 bases from V and 4 bases from J, with 9 bases in between. Germline loops: CDR1 MNHNS, CDR2 SASEGT. The CDR3 totals 15 residues.

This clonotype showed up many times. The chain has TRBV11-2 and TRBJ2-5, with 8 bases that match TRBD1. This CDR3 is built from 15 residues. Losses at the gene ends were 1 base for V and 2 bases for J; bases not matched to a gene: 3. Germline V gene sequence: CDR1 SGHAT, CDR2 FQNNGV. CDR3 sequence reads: CASSLGQGPQETQYF. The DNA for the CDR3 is TGTGCCAGCAGCTTAGGACAGGGGCCTCAAGAGACCCAGTACTTC. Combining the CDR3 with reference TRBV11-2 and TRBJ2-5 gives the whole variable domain EAGVAQSPRYKIIEKRQSVAFWCNPISGHATLYWYQQILGQGPKLLIQFQNNGVVDDSQLPKDRFSAERLKGVDSTLKIQPAKLEDSAVYLCASSLGQGPQETQYFGPGTRLLVL.

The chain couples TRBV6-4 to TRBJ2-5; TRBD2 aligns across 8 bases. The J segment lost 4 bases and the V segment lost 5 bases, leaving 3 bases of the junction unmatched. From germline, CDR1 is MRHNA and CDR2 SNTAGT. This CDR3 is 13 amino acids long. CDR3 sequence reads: CASSWLAGETQYF. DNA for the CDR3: TGTGCCAGCAGTTGGCTAGCGGGAGAGACCCAGTACTTC.

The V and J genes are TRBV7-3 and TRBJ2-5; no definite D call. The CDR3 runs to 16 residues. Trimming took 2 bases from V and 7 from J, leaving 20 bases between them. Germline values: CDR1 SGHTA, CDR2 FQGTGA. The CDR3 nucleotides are TGTGCCAGCAGCTTATCAGGAGCACGAAGAAGGGTGACCCAGTACTTC. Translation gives CASSLSGARRRVTQYF. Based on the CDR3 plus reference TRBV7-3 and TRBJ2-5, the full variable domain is GAGVSQTPSNKVTEKGKYVELRCDPISGHTALYWYRQSLGQGPEFLIYFQGTGAADDSGLPNDRFFAVRPEGSVSTLKIQRTERGDSAVYLCASSLSGARRRVTQYFGPGTRLLVL.

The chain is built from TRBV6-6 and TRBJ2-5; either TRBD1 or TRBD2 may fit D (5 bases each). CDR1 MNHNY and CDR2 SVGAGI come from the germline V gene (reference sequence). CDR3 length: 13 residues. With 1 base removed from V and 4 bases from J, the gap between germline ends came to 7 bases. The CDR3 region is CASSYWGRETQYF. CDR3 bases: TGTGCCAGCAGTTACTGGGGGAGAGAGACCCAGTACTTC.

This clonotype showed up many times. As DNA, the CDR3 is TGTGCCAGCAGCACATCCGGGACAGGGAATGGCGAGCAGTACTTC. Its protein product is CASSTSGTGNGEQYF. This rearrangement joins TRBV9 to TRBJ2-7; 9 nucleotides match TRBD1. Trimming cost V 4 bases and J 6 bases; bases outside gene matches: 11. Germline CDR1 and CDR2: SGDLS and YYNGEE. This CDR3 has 15 amino acids.

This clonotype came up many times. The CDR3 DNA reads as TGTGCCAGCCACCTCCGTGGGTACTCTGGGGCCAACGTCCTGACTTTC. This gives the protein CASHLRGYSGANVLTF. The rearrangement uses TRBV2 and TRBJ2-6, with D unclear. Trimming stripped 8 bases from V and 0 bases from J, with 14 bases between. The CDR3 totals 16 residues. Germline CDR1 SNHLY, CDR2 FYNNEI. The full variable domain, completed using reference TRBV2 and TRBJ2-6, is EPEVTQTPSHQVTQMGQEVILRCVPISNHLYFYWYRQILGQKVEFLVSFYNNEISEKSEIFDDQFSVERPDGSNFTLKIRSTKLEDSAMYFCASHLRGYSGANVLTFGAGSRLTVL.

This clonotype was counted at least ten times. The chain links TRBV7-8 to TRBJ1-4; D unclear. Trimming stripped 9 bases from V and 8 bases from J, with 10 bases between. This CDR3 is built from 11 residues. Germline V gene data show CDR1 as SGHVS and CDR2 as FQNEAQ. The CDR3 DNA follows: TGTGCCAGTGGGTTGGGAGAAAAACTGTTTTTT. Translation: CASGLGEKLFF.

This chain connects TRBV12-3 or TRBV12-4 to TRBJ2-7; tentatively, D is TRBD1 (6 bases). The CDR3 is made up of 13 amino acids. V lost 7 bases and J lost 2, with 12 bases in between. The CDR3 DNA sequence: TGTGCCAGCAATGGGACACTCACCTACGAGCAGTACTTC. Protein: CASNGTLTYEQYF.

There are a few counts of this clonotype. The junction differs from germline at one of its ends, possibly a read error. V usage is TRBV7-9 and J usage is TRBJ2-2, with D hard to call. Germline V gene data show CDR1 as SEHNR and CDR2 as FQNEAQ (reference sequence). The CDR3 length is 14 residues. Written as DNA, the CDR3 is TGCGCCAGCAGTGAGTCGAGTGGGCCCGGGGAGCTGTTTTTT. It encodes CASSESSGPGELFF.

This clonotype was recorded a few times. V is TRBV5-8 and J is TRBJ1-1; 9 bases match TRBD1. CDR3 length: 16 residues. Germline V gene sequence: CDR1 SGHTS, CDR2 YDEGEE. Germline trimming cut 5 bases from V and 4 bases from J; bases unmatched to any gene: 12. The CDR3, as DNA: TGTGCCAGCAGTCCCTTGACAGGGGGAAGGAGCACTGAAGCTTTCTTT. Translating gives CASSPLTGGRSTEAFF. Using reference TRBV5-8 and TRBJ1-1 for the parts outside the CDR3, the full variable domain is EAGVTQSPTHLIKTRGQQATLRCSPISGHTSVYWYQQALGLGLQFLLWYDEGEERNRGNFPPRFSGRQFPNYSSELNVNALELEDSALYLCASSPLTGGRSTEAFFGQGTRLTVV.

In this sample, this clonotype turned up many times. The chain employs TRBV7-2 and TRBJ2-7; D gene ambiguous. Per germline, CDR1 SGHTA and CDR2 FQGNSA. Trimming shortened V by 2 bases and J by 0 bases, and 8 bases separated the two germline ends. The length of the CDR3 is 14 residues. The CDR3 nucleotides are TGTGCCAGCAGCTTATCCAGTGCCTCCTACGAGCAGTACTTC. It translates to CASSLSSASYEQYF.

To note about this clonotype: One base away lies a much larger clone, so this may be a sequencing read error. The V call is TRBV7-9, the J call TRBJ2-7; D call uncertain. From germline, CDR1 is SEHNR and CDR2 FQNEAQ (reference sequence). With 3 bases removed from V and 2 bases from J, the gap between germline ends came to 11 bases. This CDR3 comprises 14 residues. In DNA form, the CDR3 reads TGTGCCAGCAGCTTTAACCGAACTGCCTACGAGCAGTACTTC. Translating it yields CASSFNRTAYEQYF. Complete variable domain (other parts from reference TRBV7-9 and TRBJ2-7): DTGVSQNPRHKITKRGQNVTFRCDPISEHNRLYWYRQTLGQGPEFLTYFQNEAQLEKSRLLSDRFSAERPKGSFSTLEIQRTEQGDSAMYLCASSFNRTAYEQYFGPGTRLTVT.

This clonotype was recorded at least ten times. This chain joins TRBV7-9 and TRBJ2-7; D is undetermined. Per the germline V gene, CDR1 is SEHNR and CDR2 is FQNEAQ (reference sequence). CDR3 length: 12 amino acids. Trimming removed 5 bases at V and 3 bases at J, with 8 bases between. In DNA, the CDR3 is TGTGCCAGCAGCGCCTGGGGCTACGAGCAGTACTTC. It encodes CASSAWGYEQYF.

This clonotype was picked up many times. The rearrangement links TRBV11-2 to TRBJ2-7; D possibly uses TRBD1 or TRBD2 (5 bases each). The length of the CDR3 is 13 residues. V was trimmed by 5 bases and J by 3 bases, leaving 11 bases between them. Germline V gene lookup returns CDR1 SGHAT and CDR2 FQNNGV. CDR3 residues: CASSPGPGYEQYF. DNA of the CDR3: TGTGCCAGCAGCCCGGGACCTGGCTACGAGCAGTACTTC.

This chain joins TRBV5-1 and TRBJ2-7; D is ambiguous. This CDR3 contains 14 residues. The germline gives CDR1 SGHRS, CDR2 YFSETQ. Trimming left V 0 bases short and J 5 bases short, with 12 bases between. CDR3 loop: CASSLVVGSDEQYF. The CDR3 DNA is TGCGCCAGCAGCTTGGTGGTAGGGTCAGACGAGCAGTACTTC.

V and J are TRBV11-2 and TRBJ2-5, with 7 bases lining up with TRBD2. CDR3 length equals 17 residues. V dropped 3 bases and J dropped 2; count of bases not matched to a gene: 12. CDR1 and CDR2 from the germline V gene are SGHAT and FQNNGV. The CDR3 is CASSFTSSGPEQETQYF. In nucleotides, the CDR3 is TGTGCCAGCAGCTTCACCAGTAGCGGGCCAGAGCAAGAGACCCAGTACTTC.